A single sample gave rise to the 15 T cell receptor beta chains below, sequenced in a study of monozygotic twins with inflammatory bowel disease. TCRdb reanalyzed the 5' RACE reads, giving one entry per CDR3 protein sequence and no DNA. Listed are 350,000 to 550,000 distinct CDR3 sequences; about 2.6% falls within the top ten. Sequenced material: blood. These receptors came from a human donor with ulcerative colitis or Crohn's disease, or a healthy co-twin of an affected twin (not recorded which).

V is TRBV3-1 and J is TRBJ1-2; checking the TCRdb D call of TRBD1 is not possible without DNA. Germline lookup yields CDR1 LGHDT and CDR2 YNNKEL (reference sequence). The CDR3 extends over 14 amino acids. The CDR3 spells CASSHELTGQGYTF.

The V gene is TRBV20-1, the J gene TRBJ2-1; TCRdb's assignment of TRBD1 cannot be checked, as there is no DNA. CDR1 is DFQATT, CDR2 SNEGSKA, per germline (reference sequence). The CDR3 totals 11 residues. The CDR3 spells CSADGRNEQFF.

The V call is TRBV6-2 or TRBV6-3, the J call TRBJ1-6; TCRdb's D gene call, TRBD1, goes unchecked for lack of DNA. CDR3 length: 21 amino acids. Germline V lookup: CDR1 MNHEY, CDR2 SVGEGT. CDR3 residues: CASSLLAETSNRAQRGSPLHF.

CDR3 protein: CASSLDLRREYGADTQYF. The chain uses TRBV11-1 and TRBJ2-3; checking the TCRdb D call of TRBD2 is not possible without DNA. Germline CDR1 reads SGHAT; CDR2 reads FQDESV (reference sequence). The CDR3 has 18 amino acids.

V usage is TRBV19 and J usage is TRBJ1-1; TCRdb's D gene call, TRBD1, goes unchecked for lack of DNA. The CDR3 sequence is 14 residues long. The germline V gene encodes CDR1 LNHDA and CDR2 SQIVND (reference sequence). CDR3: CASSGGRISTEAFF. The whole variable domain, filled in from reference TRBV19 and TRBJ1-1, reads DGGITQSPKYLFRKEGQNVTLSCEQNLNHDAMYWYRQDPGQGLRLIYYSQIVNDFQKGDIAEGYSVSREKKESFPLTVTSAQKNPTAFYLCASSGGRISTEAFFGQGTRLTVV.

V is TRBV13 and J is TRBJ2-1; as DNA is missing, the TRBD1 call by TCRdb cannot be tested. CDR1 PRHDT and CDR2 FYEKMQ come from the germline V gene (reference sequence). The CDR3 sequence is 14 residues long. The CDR3: CATSSPGISNEQFF.

The rearrangement uses TRBV5-1 and TRBJ2-1; TCRdb designates TRBD1, a call that cannot be tested without DNA. The CDR3 runs 15 residues. Germline assignment: CDR1 SGHRS and CDR2 YFSETQ. CDR3: CASSLEGLGDNEQFF.

CDR3 sequence reads: CASYLSAGTSTDTQYF. This chain links TRBV5-1 with TRBJ2-3; checking the TCRdb D call of TRBD2 is not possible without DNA. The CDR3 totals 16 residues. In germline, CDR1 is SGHRS, CDR2 YFSETQ.

This sequence joins TRBV10-3 and TRBJ1-4. The CDR3 consists of 12 residues. CDR1 ENHRY and CDR2 SYGVKD come from the germline V gene. CDR3: CAISEAGEKLFF.

V and J are TRBV5-1 and TRBJ2-7. Germline values: CDR1 SGHRS, CDR2 YFSETQ. There are 12 residues in the CDR3. This CDR3 is CASSLEGYEQYF.

The rearrangement uses TRBV27 and TRBJ2-2; the TCRdb D gene call, TRBD2, has no DNA to confirm it. This CDR3 is 15 amino acids long. Germline V gene lookup returns CDR1 MNHEY and CDR2 SMNVEV (reference sequence). The chain's CDR3 is CASSAGLGLTGELFF.

CDR3 residues: CASSLAPGMNTEAFF. This rearrangement joins TRBV5-1 to TRBJ1-1. The V gene's germline CDR1 is SGHRS and CDR2 YFSETQ. The CDR3 is 15 amino acids.

This chain uses TRBV5-5 with TRBJ1-1. The CDR3 totals 15 residues. In germline, CDR1 is SGHKS, CDR2 YYEKEE (reference sequence). The CDR3 sequence: CASSLRASLNTEAFF.

The chain is built from TRBV12-3 or TRBV12-4 and TRBJ1-2. The length of the CDR3 is 12 residues. The CDR3 spells CASSLRAYGYTF.

The chain has TRBV27 and TRBJ1-5; absent DNA, TCRdb's TRBD1 call cannot be checked. Germline V gene lookup returns CDR1 MNHEY and CDR2 SMNVEV (reference sequence). This CDR3 is built from 13 residues. This CDR3 is CASSLRDSTPQHF.